The 30 T cell receptor beta chains below were found in one sample sequenced in a study of beta chain features in type 1 diabetes. Regarding the study as a whole: Shorter TCRB CDR3s, moderately but significantly so, were found in Type 1 diabetes patients in all four CD4+ subsets.

TCRB transcripts that were expressed got sequenced, as all of the isolated RNA had been reverse transcribed. Libraries were prepared by immunoSEQ multiplex PCR; TCRdb keeps only in-frame clonotypes and omits some of them. The sample has about 700,000 clones, under 15% seen once. Their specific antigens are unknown. Specimen: naive CD4+ T cells from blood. The receptors shown here come from a young man with type 1 diabetes.

This clone was seen only a few times. The sample carries other DNA sequences with the same CDR3. J is TRBJ1-2 and V is TRBV18; no clear D. CDR3 size: 13 residues. Trimming stripped 3 bases from V and 2 bases from J, with 7 bases between. The V gene's germline CDR1 is KGHSH and CDR2 LQKENI. CDR3 DNA sequence: TGTGCCAGCTCACCCCCATCCAACTATGGCTACACCTTC. It codes for CASSPPSNYGYTF.

The J gene is TRBJ1-3, the V gene TRBV25-1, with D unresolved. Trimming pared 6 bases from V and 0 bases from J, leaving 3 bases between. Germline CDR1 reads MGHDK; CDR2 reads SYGVNS. This CDR3 has 12 amino acids. CDR3 in amino acids: CASRPSGNTIYF. CDR3 coding DNA: TGTGCCAGCAGGCCCTCTGGAAACACCATATATTTT.

The V call is TRBV5-1, the J call TRBJ2-1; D is possibly TRBD1 (5 bases). The CDR3 is made up of 16 amino acids. The V and J ends lost 4 bases and 10 bases respectively, with 24 bases between them. Germline-derived CDR1 and CDR2 are SGHRS and YFSETQ. The CDR3 nucleotides read TGCGCCAGCAGCCAGGGTGTGGATGCCCCCACAATGGAGCAGTTCTTC. Its translation is CASSQGVDAPTMEQFF.

The rearrangement joins TRBV13 to TRBJ2-1; D is perhaps TRBD1 or TRBD2 (5 bases each). There are 15 residues in the CDR3. The V and J ends lost 5 bases and 9 bases respectively, with 20 bases between them. Germline V gene lookup returns CDR1 PRHDT and CDR2 FYEKMQ (reference sequence). The DNA for the CDR3 is TGTGCCAGCAGCCAGGGTTCGGGCGGGCCCTTTGAGCAGTTCTTC. Residues: CASSQGSGGPFEQFF.

V usage is TRBV28 and J usage is TRBJ1-2; 10 bases match TRBD1. There are 14 residues in the CDR3. V was clipped by 5 bases and J by 8 bases; unmatched bases: 8. In germline, CDR1 is MDHEN, CDR2 SYDVKM. The CDR3 sequence: CASSTYDRGRGYTF. CDR3 nucleotide sequence: TGTGCCAGCAGTACCTACGACAGGGGGCGAGGCTACACCTTC.

The chain recombines TRBV4-1 with TRBJ2-7, with D possibly being TRBD1 or TRBD2 (5 bases each). Trimming removed 1 base from V and 0 bases from J, with 13 bases in between. Germline loops: CDR1 MGHRA, CDR2 YSYEKL. This CDR3 is 16 amino acids long. The CDR3 region has the DNA TGCGCCAGCAGCCAAGGATCGGGGCGCAGCTCCTACGAGCAGTACTTC. Its protein is CASSQGSGRSSYEQYF.

This clone appeared a few times. The chain uses TRBV25-1 and TRBJ2-7, with 12 bases aligning to TRBD1. The germline gives CDR1 MGHDK, CDR2 SYGVNS. This CDR3 comprises 13 residues. After removal of 9 bases from V and 5 bases from J, the junction contained 5 bases not matched to a gene. The DNA of the CDR3 is TGTGCCAGTAGGGACAGGGGGCTGAACGAGCAGTACTTC. Protein product: CASRDRGLNEQYF.

The CDR3 coding sequence is TGTGCCAGCAGCGGGGGACTGCAAGAGACCCAGTACTTC. The encoded protein is CASSGGLQETQYF. The rearrangement joins TRBV5-6 to TRBJ2-5; D may be TRBD2 (6 bases). V was pared by 4 bases and J by 2 bases, with 9 bases between. CDR1 is SGHDT and CDR2 is YYEEEE in the germline V gene. The CDR3 runs to 13 residues.

This sequence joins TRBV27 and TRBJ1-1, with 7 bases matching TRBD1. Germline V gives CDR1 MNHEY, CDR2 SMNVEV (reference sequence). The length of the CDR3 is 10 residues. Trimming cost V 11 bases and J 8 bases; bases outside gene matches: 5. CDR3 in amino acids: CARDRKEAFF. DNA of the CDR3: TGTGCCCGGGACAGAAAGGAAGCTTTCTTT.

V usage is TRBV19 and J usage is TRBJ2-3, with D possibly matching TRBD1 (5 bases). There are 14 residues in the CDR3. V shed 5 bases and J shed 4 bases, with 13 bases lying between them. CDR1 is LNHDA and CDR2 is SQIVND in the germline V gene (reference sequence). CDR3 sequence reads: CASSARVPPDTQYF. Written as DNA, the CDR3 is TGTGCCAGTAGTGCCAGGGTTCCCCCAGATACGCAGTATTTT. The full variable domain, rest sourced from reference TRBV19 and TRBJ2-3, is DGGITQSPKYLFRKEGQNVTLSCEQNLNHDAMYWYRQDPGQGLRLIYYSQIVNDFQKGDIAEGYSVSREKKESFPLTVTSAQKNPTAFYLCASSARVPPDTQYFGPGTRLTVL.

V is TRBV13 and J is TRBJ2-7; the match to TRBD2 covers 16 bases. There are 17 residues in the CDR3. Germline V gene sequence: CDR1 PRHDT, CDR2 FYEKMQ (reference sequence). Trimming took 5 bases from V and 3 from J; bases not matched to a gene: 7. This chain's CDR3 is CASSPPGLAGGLYEQYF. For the CDR3, the DNA is TGTGCCAGCAGCCCCCCGGGACTAGCGGGGGGGCTCTACGAGCAGTACTTC.

V usage is TRBV6-6 and J usage is TRBJ2-7, with 10 bases identical to TRBD2. The CDR3 consists of 15 residues. The V gene end was trimmed by 6 bases and the J gene end by 4 bases; junction bases not matched to a gene: 9. The germline V gene encodes CDR1 MNHNY and CDR2 SVGAGI (reference sequence). This chain's CDR3 is CASSQDSGGRYEQYF. The CDR3 DNA reads TGTGCCAGCAGCCAAGATAGCGGGGGGCGGTACGAGCAGTACTTC.

The CDR3 reads CASSLRAISGPQHF. The CDR3 region has the DNA TGTGCCAGCAGCCTCCGGGCTATATCAGGTCCCCAGCATTTT. V gene TRBV5-6 combines with J gene TRBJ1-5; D call uncertain. Trimming stripped 4 bases from V and 10 bases from J, with 18 bases between. The CDR3 contains 14 residues. Per the germline V gene, CDR1 is SGHDT and CDR2 is YYEEEE.

A few counts support this clone. V gene TRBV5-1 combines with J gene TRBJ1-5; D gene unclear. The CDR3 is 14 amino acids. Germline assignment: CDR1 SGHRS and CDR2 YFSETQ. V was shortened by 0 bases and J by 5 bases, with 9 bases between the two germline ends. The CDR3 nucleotides read TGCGCCAGCAGCTTGGGGCCGACTGATCAGCCCCAGCATTTT. Protein: CASSLGPTDQPQHF.

V and J are TRBV18 and TRBJ2-1; D call uncertain. Trimming removed 2 bases from V and 2 bases from J, with 10 bases in between. Germline loops: CDR1 KGHSH, CDR2 LQKENI. This CDR3 region has 15 residues. CDR3: CASSPGEAAYNEQFF. CDR3 DNA: TGTGCCAGCTCACCAGGTGAGGCGGCCTACAATGAGCAGTTCTTC.

This clone was picked up a small number of times. The V call is TRBV5-1, the J call TRBJ2-1, with 7 bases matching TRBD2. The CDR3 contains 15 residues. The V gene end was trimmed by 4 bases and the J gene end by 3 bases; junction bases not matched to a gene: 7. Germline CDR1 is SGHRS and CDR2 is YFSETQ. The CDR3: CASSIAGTNYNEQFF. In nucleotides, the CDR3 is TGCGCCAGCAGCATTGCCGGGACTAACTACAATGAGCAGTTCTTC. The entire variable domain, with the rest obtained from reference TRBV5-1 and TRBJ2-1, is as follows: KAGVTQTPRYLIKTRGQQVTLSCSPISGHRSVSWYQQTPGQGLQFLFEYFSETQRNKGNFPGRFSGRQFSNSRSEMNVSTLELGDSALYLCASSIAGTNYNEQFFGPGTRLTVL.

The table lists this clone with a few counts. The sample holds other DNA sequences that translate to the same CDR3. The chain has TRBV7-9 and TRBJ1-1; the D is unclear. This CDR3 region has 11 residues. Germline CDR1 reads SEHNR; CDR2 reads FQNEAQ (reference sequence). V was clipped by 5 bases and J by 8 bases, with 9 bases between them. The CDR3 sequence: CASSLETEAFF. DNA of the CDR3: TGTGCCAGCAGCCTCGAGACCGAAGCTTTCTTT.

The DNA for the CDR3 is TGTGCCAGCAGCTTAGGGTTCGATGGCTACACCTTC. It translates to CASSLGFDGYTF. V gene TRBV11-1 combines with J gene TRBJ1-2, with D hard to call. In germline, CDR1 is SGHAT, CDR2 FQDESV (reference sequence). V was cut by 1 base and J by 6 bases, with 6 bases left in between. The CDR3 extends over 12 amino acids.

This clone has just a few counts. The V call is TRBV5-1, the J call TRBJ1-4; 9 nucleotides match TRBD1. The CDR3 is made up of 16 amino acids. The J segment lost 5 bases and the V segment lost 0 bases, leaving 5 bases of the junction unmatched. Per the germline V gene, CDR1 is SGHRS and CDR2 is YFSETQ. The CDR3 DNA sequence: TGCGCCAGCAGCTTGGCACCGGGACAGGGAAATGAAAAACTGTTTTTT. Translated, it gives CASSLAPGQGNEKLFF.

A few counts support this clone. J is TRBJ1-1 and V is TRBV9, with D perhaps matching TRBD1 (5 bases). V was cut by 3 bases and J by 3 bases, with 12 bases left in between. The CDR3 is 14 residues long. Looked up from germline, CDR1 is SGDLS and CDR2 is YYNGEE. This CDR3 reads CASSAQGVDTEAFF. DNA for the CDR3: TGTGCCAGCAGCGCCCAGGGAGTGGACACTGAAGCTTTCTTT.

V usage is TRBV6-5 and J usage is TRBJ2-1; TRBD1 is a possible D gene (6 bases). The germline V gene encodes CDR1 MNHEY and CDR2 SVGAGI. The CDR3 length is 12 residues. CDR3: CGTGTPIGEQFF. CDR3 sequence (DNA): TGTGGGACCGGGACACCCATAGGTGAGCAGTTCTTC.

The chain recombines TRBV15 with TRBJ1-4; 9 bases fit TRBD1. Germline CDR1 and CDR2: LNHNV and YYDKDF (reference sequence). The CDR3 loop spans 15 amino acids. The ends lost 3 bases at V and 7 bases at J; junction bases unmatched: 6. Here the CDR3 reads CATSRAGTGIEKLFF. As DNA, the CDR3 is TGTGCCACCAGCAGGGCCGGGACAGGGATTGAAAAACTGTTTTTT.

This sequence joins TRBV9 and TRBJ1-3; D ambiguous. The CDR3 covers 13 residues. Germline assignment: CDR1 SGDLS and CDR2 YYNGEE. The V end was cut by 4 bases, the J end by 4 bases, with 9 bases between. CDR3 protein: CASSKDWGNTIYF. CDR3 DNA: TGTGCCAGCAGCAAGGACTGGGGAAACACCATATATTTT.

This clone was recorded a few times. At the DNA level, this CDR3 is encoded by other sequences in the same sample as well. The chain recombines TRBV12-5 with TRBJ2-5; no clear D gene. Germline-derived CDR1 and CDR2 are LGHNT and FRNRAP. Deletions cut 3 bases from V and 5 bases from J, with 4 bases between. The CDR3 runs to 11 residues. Here the CDR3 DNA reads TGTGCTAGTGGTTTTGGGGAGACCCAGTACTTC. The encoded protein is CASGFGETQYF. The full variable domain, in which reference TRBV12-5 and TRBJ2-5 provide the parts outside the CDR3, is DARVTQTPRHKVTEMGQEVTMRCQPILGHNTVFWYRQTMMQGLELLAYFRNRAPLDDSGMPKDRFSAEMPDATLATLKIQPSEPRDSAVYFCASGFGETQYFGPGTRLLVL.

The sample holds a few counts of this clone. The gene calls are TRBV7-6 and TRBJ2-1, with D maybe TRBD1 (7 bases). Germline CDR1 SGHVS, CDR2 FNYEAQ. This CDR3 is 15 amino acids long. Deletions cut 1 base from V and 4 bases from J, with 11 bases between. This CDR3 is CASSLGQGGYNEQFF. The CDR3 region has the DNA TGTGCCAGCAGCTTAGGACAGGGAGGTTACAATGAGCAGTTCTTC.

As concerns this clone: Other DNA sequences of this sample code for an identical CDR3. The rearrangement joins TRBV10-3 to TRBJ2-3; 11 bases line up with TRBD2. The CDR3 consists of 15 residues. With 5 bases clipped from V and 3 bases from J, the junction kept 4 bases outside the gene matches. The V gene's germline CDR1 is ENHRY and CDR2 SYGVKD. CDR3 protein: CAISPRLAGTDTQYF. CDR3 DNA: TGTGCCATCAGTCCTCGACTAGCGGGAACAGATACGCAGTATTTT.

The V and J genes are TRBV14 and TRBJ2-7; a possible D gene is TRBD2 (5 bases). Germline V gives CDR1 SGHDN, CDR2 FVKESK. The CDR3 loop spans 15 amino acids. V was pared by 3 bases and J by 5 bases, with 17 bases between. The CDR3 sequence: CASSHPLGVKNEQYF. CDR3 coding DNA: TGTGCCAGCAGCCACCCGCTCGGGGTGAAGAACGAGCAGTACTTC.

In this sample, this clone turned up a few times. The chain carries TRBV5-1 and TRBJ2-2; D gene unclear. Germline V CDR1 and CDR2: SGHRS, YFSETQ. CDR3 size: 14 residues. The V end lost 0 bases, the J end lost 7 bases, and 10 bases lay between the germline ends. The CDR3 reads CASSLDSGIGELFF. The CDR3 DNA reads TGCGCCAGCAGCTTGGATTCTGGTATCGGGGAGCTGTTTTTT.

The CDR3 protein is CASSLQGQGVDTQYF. As DNA, the CDR3 is TGTGCCAGCAGCCTCCAGGGCCAGGGGGTAGATACGCAGTATTTT. The gene calls are TRBV7-2 and TRBJ2-3; 7 bases map to TRBD1. The CDR3 runs 15 residues. J gave up 5 bases and V 5 bases, and 10 bases lay outside the gene matches. The germline V gene encodes CDR1 SGHTA and CDR2 FQGNSA.

This clone was counted only a few times. The chain combines TRBV2 with TRBJ1-5; a possible D gene is TRBD1 (5 bases). Trimming shortened V by 5 bases and J by 1 base, and 12 bases separated the two germline ends. The CDR3 extends over 15 amino acids. The germline gives CDR1 SNHLY, CDR2 FYNNEI. This CDR3 is CASSPDGASNQPQHF. The CDR3 region has the DNA TGTGCCAGCAGTCCCGACGGGGCCAGCAATCAGCCCCAGCATTTT.